One and the same sample provided the 8 T cell receptor beta chains below, sequenced in a study of patients and donors after allogeneic stem cell transplantation. TCRdb reanalysed the RT-PCR reads using MiXCR and keeps one entry per CDR3 protein. Of about 960,000 distinct CDR3 sequences listed, around 17% are singletons. Sequencing input: blood, either unsorted or a sorted T cell fraction (not recorded which). Receptors originate from a human donor who was either an allogeneic HSCT recipient or a stem cell or donor lymphocyte infusion donor (not recorded which). It is not recorded whose cells these are; they may come from a transplant donor.

The V gene is TRBV6-1, the J gene TRBJ2-3; D is uncertain. Trimming shortened V by 5 bases and J by 4 bases, and 16 bases separated the two germline ends. CDR1 and CDR2 from the germline V gene are MNHNS and SASEGT. The CDR3 sequence is 15 residues long. The DNA of the CDR3 is TGTGCCAGCAGTCCTACTACCCCGGAGTCAGATACGCAGTATTTT. It encodes CASSPTTPESDTQYF.

The chain has TRBV15 and TRBJ2-1, with D possibly being TRBD1 or TRBD2 (5 bases each). V was cut by 0 bases and J by 5 bases, with 8 bases left in between. This CDR3 is 14 amino acids long. Germline CDR1 and CDR2: LNHNV and YYDKDF (reference sequence). Here the CDR3 reads CATSRDWDDNEQFF. Here the CDR3 DNA reads TGTGCCACCAGCAGAGATTGGGACGACAATGAGCAGTTCTTC.

V and J are TRBV20-1 and TRBJ1-3; no definite D call. Trimming cost V 0 bases and J 0 bases, with 12 bases left between them. Germline V gene data show CDR1 as DFQATT and CDR2 as SNEGSKA (reference sequence). This CDR3 has 16 amino acids. The CDR3 region has the DNA TGCAGTGCTAGAGACCAGGCCACCTTCTCTGGAAACACCATATATTTT. Translation: CSARDQATFSGNTIYF.

In its sample, this clonotype was seen a few times. The J gene is TRBJ2-3, the V gene TRBV5-1; no clear D gene. The germline V gene has CDR1 SGHRS and CDR2 YFSETQ. The ends were cut back, 3 bases at V and 0 bases at J, with 11 bases in the middle. The CDR3 length is 15 residues. The CDR3 loop is CASSSTTTSTDTQYF. CDR3 DNA: TGCGCCAGCAGCTCTACTACTACTAGCACAGATACGCAGTATTTT.

The genes are TRBV7-2 and TRBJ1-2; 7 nucleotides align to TRBD1. Looked up from germline, CDR1 is SGHTA and CDR2 is FQGNSA. Germline trimming cut 5 bases from V and 7 bases from J; bases unmatched to any gene: 7. CDR3 length: 13 amino acids. CDR3 DNA sequence: TGTGCCAGCAGCGTCAGAGGGGGCTCTGGCTACACCTTC. It translates to CASSVRGGSGYTF.

This clonotype was detected a few times. The chain uses TRBV25-1 and TRBJ1-1; D ambiguous. V lost 8 bases and J lost 1, with 17 bases in between. Germline V gene sequence: CDR1 MGHDK, CDR2 SYGVNS. This CDR3 has 15 amino acids. As DNA, the CDR3 is TGTGCCAGCTTAAAAAGCGGTCCAGGGAACACTGAAGCTTTCTTT. Residues: CASLKSGPGNTEAFF.

The table lists this clonotype with a few counts. This chain joins TRBV4-1 and TRBJ2-7, with 8 nucleotides matching TRBD1. CDR1 is MGHRA and CDR2 is YSYEKL in the germline V gene. The CDR3 is made up of 17 amino acids. J gave up 3 bases and V 0 bases, and 10 bases lay outside the gene matches. The CDR3 DNA sequence: TGCGCCAGCAGCCAAGATCACGCAGGGGGCGCTTACTACGAGCAGTACTTC. Its protein product is CASSQDHAGGAYYEQYF.

The sample holds a few counts of this clonotype. The gene calls are TRBV3-1 and TRBJ1-6; D call uncertain. V was trimmed by 0 bases and J by 7 bases, leaving 7 bases between them. The germline V gene encodes CDR1 LGHDT and CDR2 YNNKEL (reference sequence). The CDR3 totals 14 residues. The CDR3 sequence is CASSQDWTNSPLHF. For the CDR3, the DNA is TGTGCCAGCAGCCAAGATTGGACCAATTCACCCCTCCACTTT.